This T cell receptor (beta chain) was recorded in a study of cytomegalovirus exposure and HLA in healthy donors. The germline CDR1 and CDR2 sequences are SGHRS and YFSETQ. The CDR3 totals 16 residues. Trimming took off 2 bases at V and 0 bases at J, with 15 bases between the two ends. This PCR relied on a set of 60 Vbeta primers and 13 Jbeta primers. Clones were read by immunoSEQ multiplex PCR, and TCRdb kept only the in-frame ones, dropping some. The table shows under 200,000 clones, with 60% to 85% occurring only once. V usage is TRBV5-1 and J usage is TRBJ2-7; D perhaps matches TRBD1 (6 bases). The sequenced sample consisted of PBMCs. The receptor was derived from a middle-aged man in good health and CMV-seronegative. The CDR3 coding sequence is TGCGCCAGCAGCTTATTCTTAGGGGGTAGCTCCTACGAGCAGTACTTC. Amino acid sequence: CASSLFLGGSSYEQYF.